These 8 T cell receptor beta chains originate from one sample sequenced in a study of Ad26.COV2.S vaccination and SARS-CoV-2 variants. Profiled with immunoSEQ multiplex PCR; TCRdb holds only in-frame clones, not every one. The sample gives 350,000 to 500,000 clones, roughly 88% of which show up once; about 4.5% is in the top ten. As to treatment: around 19 received Ad26.COV2.S at low or high dose, single or two shots; roughly five received placebo; per-sample allocation not given. After the first vaccine or placebo injection, samples were drawn on day 63. The sample here was peripheral blood, taken in a trial of Ad26.COV2.S vaccine versus placebo. The source of these receptors is a person aged 18-60 years who received the Ad26.COV2.S COVID-19 vaccine or a placebo.

This clone was observed a single time. The chain combines TRBV27 with TRBJ2-2; TRBD1 agrees at 7 bases. Per germline, CDR1 MNHEY and CDR2 SMNVEV (reference sequence). The CDR3 length is 13 residues. Trimming took 4 bases from V and 6 from J; bases not matched to a gene: 2. The CDR3 reads CASSWTGPGELFF. The DNA of the CDR3 is TGTGCCAGCAGTTGGACAGGACCCGGGGAGCTGTTTTTT.

The chain joins TRBV6-5 to TRBJ2-7, with 9 bases that match TRBD1. V lost 4 bases and J lost 1; bases outside the gene matches: 5. The CDR3 has 15 residues. CDR1 and CDR2 (germline): MNHEY, SVGAGI. The CDR3 nucleotides read TGTGCCAGCAGTTCCTCCGGGACAGGGTCCTACGAGCAGTACTTC. This gives the protein CASSSSGTGSYEQYF.

V is TRBV4-1 and J is TRBJ1-2; D gene uncertain. Trimming shortened V by 1 base and J by 8 bases, and 11 bases separated the two germline ends. This CDR3 has 13 amino acids. Germline CDR1 and CDR2: MGHRA and YSYEKL. In DNA, the CDR3 is TGCGCCAGCAGCCAAGGAAGAGTCGGCGGCTACACCTTC. Residues: CASSQGRVGGYTF.

The chain recombines TRBV19 with TRBJ2-7; 8 nucleotides line up with TRBD1. CDR3 size: 14 residues. Looked up from germline, CDR1 is LNHDA and CDR2 is SQIVND (reference sequence). V shed 1 base and J 3 bases; nucleotides not matched to a gene: 2. CDR3 in DNA: TGTGCCAGTAGTATAGGCGGACAGGGCTACGAGCAGTACTTC. It specifies CASSIGGQGYEQYF.

The rearrangement links TRBV28 to TRBJ2-3, with TRBD2 as a possible D gene (6 bases). V shed 3 bases and J shed 1 base, with 8 bases lying between them. Germline V gene data show CDR1 as MDHEN and CDR2 as SYDVKM. This CDR3 is built from 14 residues. The CDR3 loop is CASSFQRGTDTQYF. In DNA, the CDR3 is TGTGCCAGCAGTTTCCAGCGGGGCACAGATACGCAGTATTTT.

The V and J genes are TRBV7-8 and TRBJ1-6; D perhaps matches TRBD1 (5 bases). V dropped 1 base and J dropped 7 bases, with 8 bases sitting between them. This CDR3 has 14 amino acids. The germline gives CDR1 SGHVS, CDR2 FQNEAQ. CDR3 region: CASSLGGLNSPLHF. DNA of the CDR3: TGTGCCAGCAGCTTAGGGGGACTCAATTCACCCCTCCACTTT.

The V gene is TRBV7-9, the J gene TRBJ2-7; D remains ambiguous. The CDR3 covers 13 residues. Looked up from germline, CDR1 is SEHNR and CDR2 is FQNEAQ (reference sequence). Trimming shortened V by 1 base and J by 6 bases, and 10 bases separated the two germline ends. The CDR3 nucleotides read TGTGCCAGCAGCTTAGGCGGTGCTTCCGAGCAGTACTTC. Its protein product is CASSLGGASEQYF.

This clone was seen only once. This chain joins TRBV2 and TRBJ1-2; D uncertain. CDR3 size: 14 residues. Per germline, CDR1 SNHLY and CDR2 FYNNEI. Between the trimmed V and J ends, which lost 4 bases and 2 bases, there was a span of 11 bases. In DNA, the CDR3 is TGTGCCAGCAGTGTGCTAGGAAGCAACTATGGCTACACCTTC. Its protein is CASSVLGSNYGYTF. Combining the CDR3 with reference TRBV2 and TRBJ1-2 gives the whole variable domain EPEVTQTPSHQVTQMGQEVILRCVPISNHLYFYWYRQILGQKVEFLVSFYNNEISEKSEIFDDQFSVERPDGSNFTLKIRSTKLEDSAMYFCASSVLGSNYGYTFGSGTRLTVV.